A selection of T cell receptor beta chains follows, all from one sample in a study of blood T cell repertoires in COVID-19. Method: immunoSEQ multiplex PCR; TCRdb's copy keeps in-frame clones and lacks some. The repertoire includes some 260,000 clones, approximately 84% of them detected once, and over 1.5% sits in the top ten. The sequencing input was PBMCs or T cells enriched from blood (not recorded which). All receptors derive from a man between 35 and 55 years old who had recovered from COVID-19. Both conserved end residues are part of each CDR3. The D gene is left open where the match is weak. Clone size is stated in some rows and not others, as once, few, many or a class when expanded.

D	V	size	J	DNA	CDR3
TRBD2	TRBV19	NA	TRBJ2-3	TGTGCCAGTAGTATGAGCGGGGCCCACACAGATACGCAGTATTTT	CASSMSGAHTDTQYF
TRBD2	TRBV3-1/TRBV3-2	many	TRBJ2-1	TGTGCCAGCAGCCACGACCTGGGGGGGTCAAGTTCCTACAATGAGCAGTTCTTC	CASSHDLGGSSSYNEQFF
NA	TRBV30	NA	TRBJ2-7	TGTGCCTGGAGTCTAGTGACCTACGAGCAGTACTTC	CAWSLVTYEQYF
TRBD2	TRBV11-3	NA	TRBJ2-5	TGTGCCAGCAGCTCAAACCGGGCGGGGGGTCAAGAGACCCAGTACTTC	CASSSNRAGGQETQYF
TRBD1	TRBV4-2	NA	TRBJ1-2	TGTGCCAGCAGCCAGGGTGGACAGGGGGTAAATGGCTACACCTTC	CASSQGGQGVNGYTF
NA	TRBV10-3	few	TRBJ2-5	TGTGCCATCAGTGAGTCCGGCGGCGAAGAGACCCAGTACTTC	CAISESGGEETQYF
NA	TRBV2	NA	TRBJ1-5	TGTGCCAGCAGTGAAGCGCTTCTTTCCGGACAGAGCAATCAGCCCCAGCATTTT	CASSEALLSGQSNQPQHF
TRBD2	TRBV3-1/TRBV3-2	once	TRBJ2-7	TGTGCCAGCACCCGGGGGGATAAAGGGTACGAGCAGTACTTC	CASTRGDKGYEQYF
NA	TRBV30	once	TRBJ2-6	TGTGCCTGGATCGAGGGGGACACGGTTCTGACTTTC	CAWIEGDTVLTF
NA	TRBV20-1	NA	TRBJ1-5	TGCAGTGCTAGTGACGGACAAAGCAATCAGCCCCAGCATTTT	CSASDGQSNQPQHF
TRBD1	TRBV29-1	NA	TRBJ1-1	TGCAGCGTTGAAGCCCCCGGGACAGGGGTAGGAATGAACACTGAAGCTTTCTTT	CSVEAPGTGVGMNTEAFF
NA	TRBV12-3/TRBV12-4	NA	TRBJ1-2	TGTGCCAGCAGCGCAGGGAACTATGGCTACACCTTC	CASSAGNYGYTF
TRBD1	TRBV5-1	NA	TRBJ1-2	TGCGCCAGCACCCGGGACAGCTCGTCGCACCTTGGCTACACCTTC	CASTRDSSSHLGYTF
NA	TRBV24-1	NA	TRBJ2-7	TGTGCCACCAGTGGGCAGGGCTCCTACGAGCAGTACTTC	CATSGQGSYEQYF
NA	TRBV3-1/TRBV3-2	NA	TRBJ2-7	TGTGCCAGCAGCCCCGGGCTAGCCTATTACGAGCAGTACTTC	CASSPGLAYYEQYF
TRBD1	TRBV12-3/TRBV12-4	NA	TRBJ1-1	TGTGCCAGCAGTTCGGACAGGGGGACTGAAGCTTTCTTT	CASSSDRGTEAFF
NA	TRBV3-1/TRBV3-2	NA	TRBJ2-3	TGTGCCAGCAGCCAAGGGAGCGTCACAGATACGCAGTATTTT	CASSQGSVTDTQYF